Following are 26 T cell receptor beta chains from one sample sequenced in a study of post-analysis software for immune sequencing data. These receptors lack a known antigen. Overall study findings and caveats: Relative to controls, patients had about five TRBV segments at higher frequency, with TRBV5-6, TRBV5-1 and TRBV20-1 among these.

Unique molecular identifiers featured in each of the TCR beta cDNA libraries. MiXCR, applied by TCRdb to the PCR reads, yields one record per CDR3 protein. The sample consists of under 650,000 distinct CDR3 sequences, around 44% of them appearing once. Material: blood. Source of these receptors: a girl between 10 and 17 years old with multiple sclerosis.

The chain joins TRBV2 to TRBJ2-7; 11 bases are shared with TRBD1. Germline V gene data show CDR1 as SNHLY and CDR2 as FYNNEI. Unmatched junction bases numbered 7, after V lost 7 bases and J lost 5 bases. The CDR3 consists of 14 residues. The CDR3 coding sequence is TGTGCCAGCATGGAGGACAGGGGGCTAAACGAGCAGTACTTC. Its protein product is CASMEDRGLNEQYF.

The rearrangement links TRBV6-5 to TRBJ1-2, with D unresolved. The V gene lost 5 bases and the J gene lost 7 bases, with 8 bases spanning the gap. The CDR3 runs 11 residues. The germline V gene has CDR1 MNHEY and CDR2 SVGAGI. The CDR3 region has the DNA TGTGCCAGCAGTGATGACCTTGGCTACACCTTC. Translation gives CASSDDLGYTF.

This clonotype was counted a single time. The chain is built from TRBV20-1 and TRBJ2-7; D gene uncertain. This CDR3 is built from 11 residues. Trimming removed 4 bases from V and 6 bases from J, with 10 bases in between. Germline V CDR1 and CDR2: DFQATT, SNEGSKA (reference sequence). The CDR3 nucleotides are TGCAGTGCTACCCGTCGTGGCGAGCAGTACTTC. The encoded protein is CSATRRGEQYF.

V is TRBV5-1 and J is TRBJ2-3, with 9 bases aligning to TRBD1. This CDR3 has 18 amino acids. After removal of 0 bases from V and 1 base from J, the junction contained 9 bases not matched to a gene. The V gene's germline CDR1 is SGHRS and CDR2 YFSETQ. CDR3 residues: CASSLAGQGSLGTDTQYF. The CDR3 DNA follows: TGCGCCAGCAGCTTGGCGGGACAGGGATCTCTCGGCACAGATACGCAGTATTTT. The variable domain in full, with the rest retrieved from reference TRBV5-1 and TRBJ2-3, is KAGVTQTPRYLIKTRGQQVTLSCSPISGHRSVSWYQQTPGQGLQFLFEYFSETQRNKGNFPGRFSGRQFSNSRSEMNVSTLELGDSALYLCASSLAGQGSLGTDTQYFGPGTRLTVL.

Only a few counts were recorded for this clonotype. V gene TRBV10-3 combines with J gene TRBJ1-1; perhaps TRBD1 as D (5 bases). Per germline, CDR1 ENHRY and CDR2 SYGVKD. V was pared by 4 bases and J by 4 bases, with 10 bases between. CDR3 length equals 13 residues. CDR3 loop: CAISGQGGTEAFF. In nucleotides, the CDR3 is TGTGCCATCAGTGGGCAGGGAGGCACTGAAGCTTTCTTT.

The J gene is TRBJ2-7, the V gene TRBV4-1, with 10 bases aligning to TRBD2. V lost 0 bases and J lost 3; bases outside the gene matches: 5. Germline values: CDR1 MGHRA, CDR2 YSYEKL. The CDR3 consists of 16 residues. CDR3 DNA sequence: TGCGCCAGCAGCCAAGATCTGGCTAGCGGGGGCTACGAGCAGTACTTC. It yields the protein CASSQDLASGGYEQYF.

J is TRBJ2-1 and V is TRBV20-1; 7 positions match TRBD2. Trimming took 8 bases from V and 7 from J; bases not matched to a gene: 17. This CDR3 is built from 15 residues. CDR1 and CDR2 from the germline V gene are DFQATT and SNEGSKA (reference sequence). In nucleotides, the CDR3 is TGCAGTTTCTCCCGGCCATCTAGCGGACGGAATGAGCAGTTCTTC. It encodes CSFSRPSSGRNEQFF.

This clonotype has a handful of counts. V is TRBV12-3 or TRBV12-4 and J is TRBJ2-7, with 8 bases that match TRBD1. After removal of 5 bases from V and 9 bases from J, the junction contained 12 bases not matched to a gene. This CDR3 is built from 14 residues. The CDR3 sequence: CASSMRDRFPGQYF. In nucleotides, the CDR3 is TGTGCCAGCAGTATGAGGGACAGGTTTCCTGGGCAGTACTTC.

V gene TRBV9 combines with J gene TRBJ2-3; 10 bases fit TRBD2. J gave up 5 bases and V 0 bases, and 9 bases lay outside the gene matches. The length of the CDR3 is 17 residues. Germline CDR1 and CDR2: SGDLS and YYNGEE. CDR3 coding DNA: TGTGCCAGCAGCGTAGGGGCTAGCGGGAGCTATGGAGATACGCAGTATTTT. Amino acids: CASSVGASGSYGDTQYF.

V usage is TRBV5-1 and J usage is TRBJ1-1, with D possibly being TRBD1 (5 bases). There are 17 residues in the CDR3. Looked up from germline, CDR1 is SGHRS and CDR2 is YFSETQ. V lost 3 bases to trimming and J lost 10 bases, with 28 bases between them. CDR3 residues: CASSWAGDPKYRGGAFF. CDR3 in DNA: TGCGCCAGCAGCTGGGCGGGGGACCCAAAATATCGAGGTGGAGCTTTCTTT.

The J gene is TRBJ2-3, the V gene TRBV29-1; TRBD1 might be the D (6 bases). The CDR3 length is 14 residues. CDR1 and CDR2 from the germline V gene are SQVTM and ANQGSEA. Trimming shortened V by 6 bases and J by 4 bases, and 17 bases separated the two germline ends. CDR3 nucleotides: TGCAGCGTGGCCCGGGACACTACCGCAGATACGCAGTATTTT. Protein: CSVARDTTADTQYF.

This rearrangement joins TRBV5-5 to TRBJ2-4; tentative D call: TRBD1 (7 bases). The V end was cut by 4 bases, the J end by 13 bases, with 21 bases between. Germline V CDR1 and CDR2: SGHKS, YYEKEE (reference sequence). The CDR3 is 14 residues long. Here the CDR3 reads CASSHRGGGEAQYF. The CDR3 DNA is TGTGCCAGCAGCCACAGGGGAGGCGGAGAGGCCCAGTACTTC.

The V call is TRBV20-1, the J call TRBJ1-2; D is unclear. From germline, CDR1 is DFQATT and CDR2 SNEGSKA (reference sequence). Trimming left V 6 bases short and J 2 bases short, with 7 bases between. This CDR3 contains 11 residues. CDR3 residues: CSAAQNYGYTF. For the CDR3, the DNA is TGCAGTGCCGCCCAAAACTATGGCTACACCTTC.

The chain recombines TRBV29-1 with TRBJ1-1; 10 bases match TRBD1. V trimming: 6 bases; J trimming: 5 bases; junction bases outside the gene matches: 6. Germline V lookup: CDR1 SQVTM, CDR2 ANQGSEA. The length of the CDR3 is 13 residues. The CDR3 here is CSVEDRGRTEAFF. CDR3 in DNA: TGCAGCGTAGAGGACAGGGGGAGGACTGAAGCTTTCTTT.

The rearrangement joins TRBV12-3 or TRBV12-4 to TRBJ1-6; D unresolved. V lost 6 bases and J 5 bases, leaving 11 bases between the germline ends. This CDR3 spans 14 amino acids. CDR3 amino acids: CASSYRRDNSPLHF. CDR3 bases: TGTGCCAGCAGCTACCGACGGGATAATTCACCCCTCCACTTT.

A few counts support this clonotype. The J gene is TRBJ2-7, the V gene TRBV7-8, with D possibly matching TRBD2 (5 bases). V was clipped by 6 bases and J by 5 bases, with 8 bases between them. The CDR3 runs 11 residues. Germline CDR1 is SGHVS and CDR2 is FQNEAQ. DNA of the CDR3: TGTGCCAGCAGTGTCGGGGACGAGCAGTACTTC. It specifies CASSVGDEQYF.

The V call is TRBV5-1, the J call TRBJ2-7; a weak D match, TRBD1 (6 bases). Germline values: CDR1 SGHRS, CDR2 YFSETQ. The CDR3 loop spans 15 amino acids. Trimming cost V 1 base and J 1 base, with 12 bases left between them. CDR3 region: CASSLTGYGSYEQYF. DNA for the CDR3: TGCGCCAGCAGCTTGACAGGGTACGGGTCCTACGAGCAGTACTTC.

The sample holds a few counts of this clonotype. The chain carries TRBV5-1 and TRBJ1-1; the D gene is possibly TRBD1 (6 bases). Per the germline V gene, CDR1 is SGHRS and CDR2 is YFSETQ. V lost 3 bases, J lost 1 base, and 13 bases lay in between. The CDR3 runs to 15 residues. The CDR3 sequence: CASSSGPDRNTEAFF. CDR3 DNA sequence: TGCGCCAGCAGCTCCGGACCGGACAGGAACACTGAAGCTTTCTTT.

V is TRBV12-3 or TRBV12-4 and J is TRBJ1-6; 7 nucleotides align to TRBD1. This CDR3 is built from 16 residues. The trim removed 6 bases at V and 7 bases at J, leaving 12 bases unmatched. CDR3 region: CASRGLGRGRNSPLHF. The CDR3, as DNA: TGTGCCAGCAGGGGTCTTGGGAGGGGGCGAAATTCACCCCTCCACTTT.

This clonotype was observed a few times. This chain links TRBV7-2 with TRBJ2-1, with D maybe TRBD2 (6 bases). Germline values: CDR1 SGHTA, CDR2 FQGNSA. CDR3 length: 12 residues. The ends were cut back, 4 bases at V and 9 bases at J, with 10 bases in the middle. CDR3 region: CASSSPGGEQFF. CDR3 DNA: TGTGCCAGCAGCTCCCCCGGGGGTGAGCAGTTCTTC.

V and J are TRBV5-1 and TRBJ2-7; no definite D call. The J call is uncertain, as TRBJ2-5 better fits the DNA end. The CDR3 length is 11 residues. CDR1 is SGHRS and CDR2 is YFSETQ in the germline V gene. In DNA, the CDR3 is TGCGCCAGCAGCTTCTATGAGACCCAGTACTTC. It encodes CASSFYETQYF.

This chain links TRBV14 with TRBJ2-3; D unclear. V gave up 4 bases and J gave up 4 bases, with 9 bases separating them. The CDR3 length is 13 residues. In germline, CDR1 is SGHDN, CDR2 FVKESK. The CDR3: CASSRYTADTQYF. CDR3 coding DNA: TGTGCCAGCAGCCGCTACACAGCAGATACGCAGTATTTT. The full variable domain, in which reference TRBV14 and TRBJ2-3 provide the parts outside the CDR3, is EAGVTQFPSHSVIEKGQTVTLRCDPISGHDNLYWYRRVMGKEIKFLLHFVKESKQDESGMPNNRFLAERTGGTYSTLKVQPAELEDSGVYFCASSRYTADTQYFGPGTRLTVL.

This chain joins TRBV5-1 and TRBJ2-1; 13 positions agree with TRBD2. The CDR3 has 16 residues. CDR1 and CDR2 (germline): SGHRS, YFSETQ. V lost 3 bases, J lost 4 bases, and 4 bases stayed unmatched. Written as DNA, the CDR3 is TGCGCCAGCAGCTCCTTGGGACTAGCGGGATACAATGAGCAGTTCTTC. Encoded protein: CASSSLGLAGYNEQFF.

Concerning this clonotype: The junction departs from germline at one end; a sequencing error may be responsible. V is TRBV10-3 and J is TRBJ2-7; D is uncertain. The CDR3 length is 14 residues. Germline-derived CDR1 and CDR2 are ENHRY and SYGVKD. This CDR3 is CAISDGHLSYERYF. The CDR3 coding sequence is TGTGCCATCAGTGATGGGCACCTCTCCTACGAGCGGTACTTC.

This clonotype was seen only a few times. The chain carries TRBV29-1 and TRBJ2-3; 9 bases line up with TRBD2. Germline lookup yields CDR1 SQVTM and CDR2 ANQGSEA. With V trimmed by 0 bases and J by 0 bases, 16 bases remained unmatched. The CDR3 sequence is 20 residues long. The CDR3 region has the DNA TGCAGCGTTGAAGATCCCCCTATTAGCGGGAGTTGGGATAGCACAGATACGCAGTATTTT. This sequence encodes CSVEDPPISGSWDSTDTQYF.

This clonotype came up a few times. The V call is TRBV12-3 or TRBV12-4, the J call TRBJ2-7, with 7 bases aligning to TRBD2. The CDR3 sequence is 16 residues long. V lost 6 bases and J lost 0; bases outside the gene matches: 11. CDR3 coding DNA: TGTGCCAGCAGCCTACATTCGGGCGGGAGCTCCTACGAGCAGTACTTC. Amino acid sequence: CASSLHSGGSSYEQYF.